This T cell receptor beta chain was recorded in a study of CD8 T cells in Susac syndrome. It was with random hexamers that 0.5 to 1 ug RNA was reverse transcribed. Across 54 Vbeta and 13 Jbeta, immunoSEQ multiplex PCR amplified TCR beta CDR3. MiXCR was run by TCRdb on the immunoSEQ multiplex PCR reads, yielding one entry per CDR3 protein. The sample comprises roughly 200,000 distinct CDR3 sequences, about 95% of which are singletons, and about 0.1% rests with the top ten. V was trimmed by 0 bases and J by 0 bases, leaving 3 bases between them. The CDR3 spans 13 residues. The V gene's germline CDR1 is GTSNPN and CDR2 SVGIG (reference sequence).

The chain is built from TRBV30 and TRBJ1-3; D remains ambiguous. Sequenced sample: CD4+ T cells from PBMCs. The receptor's source is a human donor in good health. The CDR3 DNA reads TGTGCCTGGAGTGTAAGCTCTGGAAACACCATATATTTT. Translating it yields CAWSVSSGNTIYF. The variable domain in full, completed from reference TRBV30 and TRBJ1-3, reads SQTIHQWPATLVQPVGSPLSLECTVEGTSNPNLYWYRQAAGRGLQLLFYSVGIGQISSEVPQNLSASRPQDRQFILSSKKLLLSDSGFYLCAWSVSSGNTIYFGEGSWLTVV.